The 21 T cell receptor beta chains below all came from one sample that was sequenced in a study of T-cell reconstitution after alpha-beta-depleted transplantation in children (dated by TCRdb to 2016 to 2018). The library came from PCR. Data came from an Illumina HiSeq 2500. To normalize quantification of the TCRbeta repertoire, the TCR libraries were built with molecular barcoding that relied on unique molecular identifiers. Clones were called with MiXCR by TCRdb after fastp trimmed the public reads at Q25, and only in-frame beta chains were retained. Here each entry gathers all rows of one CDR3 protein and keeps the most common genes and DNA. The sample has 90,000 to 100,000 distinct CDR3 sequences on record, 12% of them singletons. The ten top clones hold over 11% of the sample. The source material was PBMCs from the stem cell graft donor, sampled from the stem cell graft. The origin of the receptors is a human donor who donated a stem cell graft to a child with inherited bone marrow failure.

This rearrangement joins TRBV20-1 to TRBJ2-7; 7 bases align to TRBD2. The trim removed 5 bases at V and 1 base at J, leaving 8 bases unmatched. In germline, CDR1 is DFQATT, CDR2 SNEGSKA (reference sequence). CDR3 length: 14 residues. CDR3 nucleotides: TGCAGTGCTGGCCGGGCGGGAGTGTCCTACGAGCAGTACTTC. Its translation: CSAGRAGVSYEQYF.

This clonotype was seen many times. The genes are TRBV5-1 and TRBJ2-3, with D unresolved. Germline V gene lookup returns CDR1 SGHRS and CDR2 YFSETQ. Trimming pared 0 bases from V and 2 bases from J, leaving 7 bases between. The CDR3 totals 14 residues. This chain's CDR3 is CASSLEEYTDTQYF. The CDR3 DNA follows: TGCGCCAGCAGCTTGGAGGAGTACACAGATACGCAGTATTTT. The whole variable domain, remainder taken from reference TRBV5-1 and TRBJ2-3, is KAGVTQTPRYLIKTRGQQVTLSCSPISGHRSVSWYQQTPGQGLQFLFEYFSETQRNKGNFPGRFSGRQFSNSRSEMNVSTLELGDSALYLCASSLEEYTDTQYFGPGTRLTVL.

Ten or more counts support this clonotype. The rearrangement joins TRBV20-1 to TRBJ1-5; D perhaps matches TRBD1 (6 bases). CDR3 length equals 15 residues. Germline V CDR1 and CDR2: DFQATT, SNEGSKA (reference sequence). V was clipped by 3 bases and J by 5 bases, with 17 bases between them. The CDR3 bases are TGCAGTGCTAGCCCCGGGACAAAGAGTGATCAGCCCCAGCATTTT. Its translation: CSASPGTKSDQPQHF.

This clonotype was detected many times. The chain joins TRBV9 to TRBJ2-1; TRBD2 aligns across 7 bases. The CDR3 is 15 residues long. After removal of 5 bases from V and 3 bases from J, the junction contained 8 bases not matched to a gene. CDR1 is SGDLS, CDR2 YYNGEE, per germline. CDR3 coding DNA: TGTGCCAGCAGTCGGGGACTACCTATCTACAATGAGCAGTTCTTC. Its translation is CASSRGLPIYNEQFF. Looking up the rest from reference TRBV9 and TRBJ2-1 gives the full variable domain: DSGVTQTPKHLITATGQRVTLRCSPRSGDLSVYWYQQSLDQGLQFLIQYYNGEERAKGNILERFSAQQFPDLHSELNLSSLELGDSALYFCASSRGLPIYNEQFFGPGTRLTVL.

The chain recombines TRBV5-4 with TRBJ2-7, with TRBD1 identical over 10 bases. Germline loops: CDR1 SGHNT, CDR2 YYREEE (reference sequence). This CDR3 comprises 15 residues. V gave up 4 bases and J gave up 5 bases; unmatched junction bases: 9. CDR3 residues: CASSHRQGAHDEQYF. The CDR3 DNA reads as TGTGCCAGCAGCCATCGACAGGGGGCACACGACGAGCAGTACTTC.

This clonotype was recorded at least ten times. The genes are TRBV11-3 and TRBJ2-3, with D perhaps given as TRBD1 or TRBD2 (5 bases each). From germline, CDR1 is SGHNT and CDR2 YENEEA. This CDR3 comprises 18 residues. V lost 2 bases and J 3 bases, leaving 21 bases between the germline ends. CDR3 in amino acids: CASSLWHWGPGRTDTQYF. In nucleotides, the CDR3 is TGTGCCAGCAGCTTATGGCACTGGGGCCCAGGGAGAACAGATACGCAGTATTTT.

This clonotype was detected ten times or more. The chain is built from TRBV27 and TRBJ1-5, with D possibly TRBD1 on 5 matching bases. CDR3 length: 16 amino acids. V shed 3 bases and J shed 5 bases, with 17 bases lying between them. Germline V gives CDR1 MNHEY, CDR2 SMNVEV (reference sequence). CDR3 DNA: TGTGCCAGCAGTTTTTTCTGGGGGAAAACGGATCAGCCCCAGCATTTT. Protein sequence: CASSFFWGKTDQPQHF.

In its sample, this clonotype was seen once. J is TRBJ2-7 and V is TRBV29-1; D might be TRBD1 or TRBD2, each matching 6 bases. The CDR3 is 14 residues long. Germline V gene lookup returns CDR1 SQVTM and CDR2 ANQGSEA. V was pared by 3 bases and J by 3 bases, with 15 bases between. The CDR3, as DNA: TGCAGCGTTGATCGCACCGGAGGGGGCTACGAGCAGTACTTC. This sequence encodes CSVDRTGGGYEQYF.

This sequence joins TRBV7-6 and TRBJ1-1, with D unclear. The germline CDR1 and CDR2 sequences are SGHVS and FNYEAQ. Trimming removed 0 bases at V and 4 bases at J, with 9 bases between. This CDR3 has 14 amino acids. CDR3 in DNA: TGTGCCAGCAGCTTAGCGCAGAGGCTCACTGAAGCTTTCTTT. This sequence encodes CASSLAQRLTEAFF.

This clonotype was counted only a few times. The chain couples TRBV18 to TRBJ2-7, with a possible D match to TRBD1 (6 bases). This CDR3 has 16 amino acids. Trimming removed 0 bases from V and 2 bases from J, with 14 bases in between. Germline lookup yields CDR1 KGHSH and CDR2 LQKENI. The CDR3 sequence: CASSPPLTGSPYEQYF. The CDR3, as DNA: TGTGCCAGCTCACCACCTCTCACAGGGTCCCCCTACGAGCAGTACTTC.

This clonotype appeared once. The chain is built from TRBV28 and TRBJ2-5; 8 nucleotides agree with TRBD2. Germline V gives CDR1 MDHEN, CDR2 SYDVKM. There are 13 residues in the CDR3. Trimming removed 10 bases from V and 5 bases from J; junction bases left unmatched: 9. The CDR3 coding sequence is TGTGCCATCCTAGCGGGTGGAGCGGAGACCCAGTACTTC. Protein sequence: CAILAGGAETQYF.

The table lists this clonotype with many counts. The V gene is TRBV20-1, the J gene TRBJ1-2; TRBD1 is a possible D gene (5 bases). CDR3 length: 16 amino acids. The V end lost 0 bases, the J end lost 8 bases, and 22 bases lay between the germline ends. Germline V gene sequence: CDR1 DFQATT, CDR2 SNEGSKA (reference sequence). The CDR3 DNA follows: TGCAGTGCTAGAGATGGAACCGGGGCTCCGGAATGGGGCTACACCTTC. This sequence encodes CSARDGTGAPEWGYTF.

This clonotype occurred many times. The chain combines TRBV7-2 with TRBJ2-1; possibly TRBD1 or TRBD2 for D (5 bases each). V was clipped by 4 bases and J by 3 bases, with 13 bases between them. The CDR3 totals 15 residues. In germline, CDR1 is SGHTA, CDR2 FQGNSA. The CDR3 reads CASSYGTSDYNEQFF. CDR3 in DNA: TGTGCCAGCAGCTACGGGACGTCGGACTACAATGAGCAGTTCTTC.

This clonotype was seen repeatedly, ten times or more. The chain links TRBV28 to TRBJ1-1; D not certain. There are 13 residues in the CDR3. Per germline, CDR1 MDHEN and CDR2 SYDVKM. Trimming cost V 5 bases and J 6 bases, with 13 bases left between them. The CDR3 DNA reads TGTGCCAGCAGTCCCGACCCCGGGGCTGAAGCTTTCTTT. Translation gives CASSPDPGAEAFF.

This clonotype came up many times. CDR3 sequence: CASSVGVDSTDTQYF. DNA of the CDR3: TGTGCCAGCAGCGTAGGTGTAGATAGCACAGATACGCAGTATTTT. This sequence joins TRBV9 and TRBJ2-3; D is unclear. Germline CDR1 is SGDLS and CDR2 is YYNGEE. Deletions cut 0 bases from V and 0 bases from J, with 8 bases between. This CDR3 contains 15 residues.

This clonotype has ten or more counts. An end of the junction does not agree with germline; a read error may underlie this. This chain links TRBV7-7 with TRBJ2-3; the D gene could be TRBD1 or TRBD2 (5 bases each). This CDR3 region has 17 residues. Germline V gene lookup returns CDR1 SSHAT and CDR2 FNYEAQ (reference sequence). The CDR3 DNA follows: TGTGCTAGCAGCTTAGAACCGGGACCCGCCCCTGGGGATACGCAGTATTTT. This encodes CASSLEPGPAPGDTQYF.

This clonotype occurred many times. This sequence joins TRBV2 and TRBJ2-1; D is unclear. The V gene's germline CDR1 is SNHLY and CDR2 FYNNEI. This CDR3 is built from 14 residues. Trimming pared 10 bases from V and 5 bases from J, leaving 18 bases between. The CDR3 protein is CAISWTGPDNEQFF. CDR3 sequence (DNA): TGTGCCATCTCTTGGACGGGTCCTGACAATGAGCAGTTCTTC.

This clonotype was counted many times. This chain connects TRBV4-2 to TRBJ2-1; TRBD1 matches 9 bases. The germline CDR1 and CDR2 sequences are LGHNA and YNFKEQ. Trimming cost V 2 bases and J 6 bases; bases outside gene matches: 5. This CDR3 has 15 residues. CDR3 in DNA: TGTGCCAGCAGCCAAAGGACAGGGGCGGCCAATGAGCAGTTCTTC. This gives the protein CASSQRTGAANEQFF.

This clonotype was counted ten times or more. The CDR3 loop reads CASSQAGTGRSEQYF. In DNA form, the CDR3 reads TGCGCCAGCAGCCAAGCTGGGACAGGGAGAAGCGAGCAGTACTTC. The chain links TRBV4-1 to TRBJ2-7; 9 bases are a match to TRBD1. Germline V gene lookup returns CDR1 MGHRA and CDR2 YSYEKL. V lost 1 base, J lost 6 bases, and 7 bases stayed unmatched. The CDR3 is 15 residues long.

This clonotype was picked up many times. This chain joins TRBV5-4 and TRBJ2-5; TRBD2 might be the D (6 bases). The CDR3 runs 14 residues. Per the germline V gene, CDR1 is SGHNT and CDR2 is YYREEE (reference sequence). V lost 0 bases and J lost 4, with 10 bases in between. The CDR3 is CASSLDPGVETQYF. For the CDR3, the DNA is TGTGCCAGCAGCTTGGACCCGGGAGTAGAGACCCAGTACTTC.

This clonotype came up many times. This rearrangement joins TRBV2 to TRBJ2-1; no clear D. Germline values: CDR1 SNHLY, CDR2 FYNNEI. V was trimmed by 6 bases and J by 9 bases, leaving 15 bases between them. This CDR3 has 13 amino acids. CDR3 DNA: TGTGCCAGCAGCCTGACGCTTGTTAGTGAGCAGTTCTTC. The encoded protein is CASSLTLVSEQFF.